A selection of T cell receptor beta chains follows, all from one sample in a study of blood T cell repertoires in COVID-19. Generated by immunoSEQ multiplex PCR, the TCRdb table keeps only in-frame clones and is missing some. The table lists some 200,000 clones, 85% to 90% of them singletons, with 0.7% to 0.95% in the top ten. The material sequenced was peripheral blood. Receptors were obtained from a woman in her seventies with acute or convalescent COVID-19. CDR3s include the opening cysteine and the closing phenylalanine or tryptophan. The D gene is left open where the match is weak. Clone size is not always given. Where it is, it says once, few, many or a class for expanded clones.

D gene	J gene	V gene	clone size	CDR3 DNA	CDR3 protein
NA	TRBJ2-5	TRBV18	NA	TGTGCCAGCTCACCGGGACTGGAAGAGACCCAGTACTTC	CASSPGLEETQYF
TRBD2	TRBJ2-7	TRBV3-1/TRBV3-2	NA	TGTGCCAGCAGTTTTAGCGGGGGTTTATACGAGCAGTACTTC	CASSFSGGLYEQYF
TRBD1	TRBJ2-3	TRBV19	NA	TGTGCCAGTAGTATAGCCGCCGGGACAGGGCATTTCGATACGCAGTATTTT	CASSIAAGTGHFDTQYF
TRBD2	TRBJ2-3	TRBV7-7	NA	TGTGCTAGCAGCTCACTAGCGGGGGACGATACGCAGTATTTT	CASSSLAGDDTQYF
NA	TRBJ2-7	TRBV5-5	NA	TGTGCCAGCAGCTACCTCACGGGGGAGCAGTACTTC	CASSYLTGEQYF
TRBD2	TRBJ2-2	TRBV28	NA	TGTGCCAGCAGTCGGACTAGCGGGGCGAACACCGGGGAGCTGTTTTTT	CASSRTSGANTGELFF
TRBD2	TRBJ2-1	TRBV5-1	NA	TGCGCCAGCAGCTTCGGGCCGACTAGCGGGGACAATGAGCAGTTCTTC	CASSFGPTSGDNEQFF
NA	TRBJ2-2	TRBV10-3	NA	TGTGCCACCACGACAGGAGTACACACCGGGGAGCTGTTTTTT	CATTTGVHTGELFF
NA	TRBJ1-1	TRBV2	NA	TGTGCCAGCTTCATAGGCAGGCCCGGCTTGAACACTGAAGCTTTCTTT	CASFIGRPGLNTEAFF
NA	TRBJ1-2	TRBV28	NA	TGTGCCAGCAGTTCCAGGGGTGGAGTCGCCTATGGCTACACCTTC	CASSSRGGVAYGYTF
NA	TRBJ1-5	TRBV2	few	TGTGCCAGCAGTGACAGGGGCAATCAGCCCCAGCATTTT	CASSDRGNQPQHF
NA	TRBJ2-5	TRBV6-1	NA	TGTGCCAGCAGTGAACAGCCCCAGGGTGGCGAGACCCAGTACTTC	CASSEQPQGGETQYF
NA	TRBJ2-4	TRBV20-1	NA	TGCAGTGCTAGTACTACCCTAGCCAAAAACATTCAGTACTTC	CSASTTLAKNIQYF
TRBD1	TRBJ1-4	TRBV5-1	NA	TGCGCCAGCAGCTTGACAGGGGGCGATGAAAAACTGTTTTTT	CASSLTGGDEKLFF
NA	TRBJ2-1	TRBV7-7	NA	TGTGCCAGCAGCTTCGGAGGGAGAGAACACAATGAGCAGTTCTTC	CASSFGGREHNEQFF
TRBD1	TRBJ2-1	TRBV5-1	once	TGCGCCAGCAGGAGACAGGGGGTCGATGAGCAGTTCTTC	CASRRQGVDEQFF
NA	TRBJ1-6	TRBV6-5	NA	TGTGCCAGCAGTTACTCGACAATTGATTCACCCCTCCACTTT	CASSYSTIDSPLHF
TRBD1	TRBJ1-3	TRBV7-2	few	TGTGCCAGCAGCTTACAGGGGGCGCCTGGAAACACCATATATTTT	CASSLQGAPGNTIYF
NA	TRBJ1-1	TRBV18	NA	TGTGCCAGCAGATCAGGGCAGAACACTGAAGCTTTCTTT	CASRSGQNTEAFF
TRBD1	TRBJ1-5	TRBV11-1	NA	TGTGCCAGCAGCCGGGACAGGCATCAGCCCCAGCATTTT	CASSRDRHQPQHF
NA	TRBJ1-4	TRBV6-5	NA	TGTGCCAGCAGTTCCTCAGGAGTTACAACTAATGAAAAACTGTTTTTT	CASSSSGVTTNEKLFF
NA	TRBJ1-6	TRBV10-3	NA	TGTGCCATCAGTGATATTCAGGGGTATAATTCACCCCTCCACTTT	CAISDIQGYNSPLHF
NA	TRBJ2-7	TRBV2	once	TGTGCCAGCAGTGATATATCAGGAACTTACGAGCAGTACTTC	CASSDISGTYEQYF
TRBD1	TRBJ1-5	TRBV7-2	NA	TGTGCCAGCAGCGTAGGGGGCCCAGGGGTGCCCCAGCATTTT	CASSVGGPGVPQHF
TRBD1	TRBJ2-1	TRBV2	NA	TGTGCCAGCAGTGAAAAAGGGACAGGGACAACCTCCTACAATGAGCAGTTCTTC	CASSEKGTGTTSYNEQFF
NA	TRBJ1-5	TRBV6-5	NA	TGTGCCAGCAGTTCCGGGATCCCTAATCAGCCCCAGCATTTT	CASSSGIPNQPQHF
NA	TRBJ1-2	TRBV5-5	NA	TGTGCCAGCAGCTTAGGACAGTTCAACTATGGCTACACCTTC	CASSLGQFNYGYTF
NA	TRBJ1-3	TRBV6-5	NA	TGTGCCAGCAGTAACGGAGGGGAAAACACCATATATTTT	CASSNGGENTIYF
NA	TRBJ2-7	TRBV11-3	NA	TGTGCCAGCAGCTTTCAAGGGGACTCCCCCTACGAGCAGTACTTC	CASSFQGDSPYEQYF
TRBD2	TRBJ2-7	TRBV5-5	NA	TGTGCCAGCAGCTTTTACGGACTAGCGGGACCGAGCTCCTACGAGCAGTACTTC	CASSFYGLAGPSSYEQYF
NA	TRBJ2-3	TRBV9	NA	TGTGCCAGCAGCGTAGGACAGGGGAGGGCATCAAACACAGATACGCAGTATTTT	CASSVGQGRASNTDTQYF
NA	TRBJ1-3	TRBV6-5	few	TGTGCCAGCACTCCCCTAATGGGAAACACCATATATTTT	CASTPLMGNTIYF
NA	TRBJ1-2	TRBV9	NA	TGTGCCAGCAGCGGAGGAGGGAGTCGCTACACCTTC	CASSGGGSRYTF
NA	TRBJ1-1	TRBV6-6	once	TGTGCCAGCAGTGACACTGCTGGGACTGAAGCTTTCTTT	CASSDTAGTEAFF
NA	TRBJ2-3	TRBV5-4	NA	TGTGCCAGCAGCTCACGGGGAGGCGGGGGCACAGATACGCAGTATTTT	CASSSRGGGGTDTQYF
NA	TRBJ2-3	TRBV3-1/TRBV3-2	NA	TGTGCCAGCCGAAGATCGGGCACAGATACGCAGTATTTT	CASRRSGTDTQYF
NA	TRBJ2-6	TRBV28	once	TGTGCCAGCAGTTTGAGACAGCTGAGCTCTGGGGCCAACGTCCTGACTTTC	CASSLRQLSSGANVLTF
TRBD2	TRBJ2-1	TRBV10-3	NA	TGTGCCATCAAACCTACTAGCGGGAGGGGCTACAATGAGCAGTTCTTC	CAIKPTSGRGYNEQFF
TRBD2	TRBJ2-3	TRBV5-1	NA	TGCGCCAGCAGCTTGGGGACTAGCGGGAGTAGAGCAGATACGCAGTATTTT	CASSLGTSGSRADTQYF